Following are 2 T cell receptor beta chains from one sample sequenced in a study of metastatic and nonmetastatic thyroid tumors. TCRdb reanalyzed the PCR reads with MiXCR. The sample contains tens of thousands of clones, around 16% of which appear only once. None of the patients had undergone any treatment ahead of thyroid surgery. Sequencing input: blood. These receptors originate from a male donor with papillary thyroid cancer or a benign thyroid nodule (not recorded which). Some clones in this sample may be carry-over from other donors' samples.

This rearrangement joins TRBV9 to TRBJ2-7, with D perhaps matching TRBD2 (5 bases). The germline CDR1 and CDR2 sequences are SGDLS and YYNGEE. The V end was cut by 4 bases, the J end by 1 base, with 18 bases between. The CDR3 is 16 residues long. The CDR3: CASSTHPRESSYEQYF. The CDR3 DNA reads as TGTGCCAGCAGCACCCACCCCCGGGAAAGTTCCTACGAGCAGTACTTC.

This clone was counted many times. V gene TRBV28 combines with J gene TRBJ2-1; 14 bases map to TRBD2. The CDR3 length is 16 residues. The J segment lost 12 bases and the V segment lost 7 bases, leaving 14 bases of the junction unmatched. CDR1 is MDHEN and CDR2 is SYDVKM in the germline V gene. The CDR3 bases are TGTGCCAGCAACCAAGCGGCGGGACTAGCGGGGGCGGCGCAGTTCTTC. Translating gives CASNQAAGLAGAAQFF.